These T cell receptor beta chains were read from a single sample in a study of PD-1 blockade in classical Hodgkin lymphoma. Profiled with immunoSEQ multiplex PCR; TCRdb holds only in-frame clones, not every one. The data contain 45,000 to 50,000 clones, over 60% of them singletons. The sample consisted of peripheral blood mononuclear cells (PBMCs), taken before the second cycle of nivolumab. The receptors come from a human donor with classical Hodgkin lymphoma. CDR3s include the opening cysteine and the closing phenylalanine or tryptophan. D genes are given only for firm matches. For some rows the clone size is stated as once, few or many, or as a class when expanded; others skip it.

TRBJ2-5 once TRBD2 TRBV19 CASSIDGSGRQETQYF TGTGCCAGTAGTATAGATGGTAGCGGGAGGCAAGAGACCCAGTACTTC
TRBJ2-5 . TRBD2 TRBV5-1 CASSLGPSGTQETQYF TGCGCCAGCAGCTTGGGGCCTAGCGGGACCCAAGAGACCCAGTACTTC
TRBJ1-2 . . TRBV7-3 CASTPTLNYGYTF TGTGCCAGCACCCCGACACTTAACTATGGCTACACCTTC
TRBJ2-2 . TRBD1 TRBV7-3 CASSPTRTGGGGLFF TGTGCCAGCAGCCCGACCCGGACAGGGGGCGGCGGGCTGTTTTTT
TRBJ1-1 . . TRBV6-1 CASSDRPMNTEAFF TGTGCCAGCAGTGATCGGCCGATGAACACTGAAGCTTTCTTT
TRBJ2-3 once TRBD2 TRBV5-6 CASSRLTSGRADTQYF TGTGCCAGCAGTCGCCTGACTAGCGGGAGAGCAGATACGCAGTATTTT
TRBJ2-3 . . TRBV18 CASSPSSRWSGADTQYF TGTGCCAGCTCACCATCCTCCCGGTGGAGTGGCGCAGATACGCAGTATTTT
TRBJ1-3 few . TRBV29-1 CSVEKGAGNTIYF TGCAGCGTTGAAAAAGGAGCTGGAAACACCATATATTTT
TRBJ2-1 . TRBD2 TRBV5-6 CASSLAGTSGSNEQFF TGTGCCAGCAGCTTGGCTGGGACTAGCGGGAGCAATGAGCAGTTCTTC
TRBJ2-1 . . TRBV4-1 CASSRSGGSSYNEQFF TGCGCCAGCAGCCGATCAGGGGGGAGCTCCTACAATGAGCAGTTCTTC
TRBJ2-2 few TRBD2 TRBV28 CASKPTSGNTGELFF TGTGCCAGCAAGCCAACTAGCGGGAACACCGGGGAGCTGTTTTTT
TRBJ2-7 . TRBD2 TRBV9 CASSVGPSGDYEQYF TGTGCCAGCAGCGTAGGACCTAGCGGGGACTACGAGCAGTACTTC
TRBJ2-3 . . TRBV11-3 CASSLFIGVASTDTQYF TGTGCCAGCAGCTTATTTATTGGGGTCGCAAGCACAGATACGCAGTATTTT
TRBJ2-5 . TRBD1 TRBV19 CASRDRERGETQYF TGTGCCAGTAGGGACAGGGAGAGGGGGGAGACCCAGTACTTC
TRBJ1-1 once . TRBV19 CASSIKGTPEAFF TGTGCCAGTAGTATCAAGGGGACGCCTGAAGCTTTCTTT
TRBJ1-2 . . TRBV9 CASSVMGSDGYTF TGTGCCAGCAGCGTAATGGGATCCGATGGCTACACCTTC
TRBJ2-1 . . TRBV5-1 CASRLGESSYNEQFF TGCGCCAGCAGGCTCGGGGAGAGCTCCTACAATGAGCAGTTCTTC
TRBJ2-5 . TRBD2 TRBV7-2 CASSRRGASGETQYF TGTGCCAGCAGCCGGCGGGGGGCGTCTGGGGAGACCCAGTACTTC
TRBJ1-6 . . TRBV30 CAWKLPAGDSPLHF TGTGCCTGGAAACTCCCCGCCGGGGATTCACCCCTCCACTTT
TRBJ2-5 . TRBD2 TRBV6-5 CASSYVAGGGETQYF TGTGCCAGCAGTTACGTAGCGGGGGGCGGTGAGACCCAGTACTTC
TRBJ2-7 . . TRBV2 CASSDFLGGGPAYF TGTGCCAGCAGTGATTTTTTGGGGGGGGGCCCCGCGTACTTC
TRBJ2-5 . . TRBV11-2 CASSFDRIGETQYF TGTGCCAGCAGCTTCGACCGCATAGGGGAGACCCAGTACTTC
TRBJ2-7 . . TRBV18 CASSPAGGGYEQYF TGTGCCAGCTCCCCCGCGGGTGGGGGCTACGAGCAGTACTTC
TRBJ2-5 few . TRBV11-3 CASSLGVTGQETQYF TGTGCCAGCAGCTTAGGTGTTACCGGACAAGAGACCCAGTACTTC
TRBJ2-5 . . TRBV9 CASSKAAGLSQETQYF TGTGCCAGCAGCAAAGCGGCGGGCCTCAGTCAAGAGACCCAGTACTTC
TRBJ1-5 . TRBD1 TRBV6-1 CAISETLPGQGYQPQHF TGTGCCATCAGTGAGACCCTACCGGGACAGGGGTATCAGCCCCAGCATTTT
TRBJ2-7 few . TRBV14 CASSQVGQLGKQYF TGTGCCAGCAGCCAAGTAGGCCAGTTGGGTAAGCAGTACTTC
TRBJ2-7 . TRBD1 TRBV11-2 CASSLLLGQGMNEQYF TGTGCCAGCAGCCTGCTCTTAGGACAGGGTATGAACGAGCAGTACTTC
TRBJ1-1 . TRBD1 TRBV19 CASSAGGTTEAFF TGTGCCAGTAGTGCAGGGGGTACCACTGAAGCTTTCTTT
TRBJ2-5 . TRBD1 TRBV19 CASSSGQGPETQYF TGTGCCAGTAGTTCGGGACAGGGGCCGGAGACCCAGTACTTC
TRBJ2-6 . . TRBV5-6 CASSLEELVVSGANVLTF TGTGCCAGCAGCTTGGAAGAACTAGTTGTCTCTGGGGCCAACGTCCTGACTTTC
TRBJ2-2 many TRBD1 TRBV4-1 CASSQVGTGRNTGELFF TGCGCCAGCAGCCAAGTTGGGACAGGGAGAAACACCGGGGAGCTGTTTTTT
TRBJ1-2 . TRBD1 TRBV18 CASSTGERGYTF TGTGCCAGCTCCACAGGGGAACGCGGCTACACCTTC
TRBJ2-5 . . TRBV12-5 CASGLGTGPLYQETQYF TGTGCTAGTGGTTTGGGTACGGGACCTCTATACCAAGAGACCCAGTACTTC
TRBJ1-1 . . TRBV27 CASRAGYEAFF TGTGCCAGCAGGGCGGGGTATGAAGCTTTCTTT
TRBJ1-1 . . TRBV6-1 CASSPRRMNTEAFF TGTGCCAGCAGTCCACGACGTATGAACACTGAAGCTTTCTTT
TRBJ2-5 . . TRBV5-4 CASSLDPRYQETQYF TGTGCCAGCAGCTTGGACCCACGGTACCAAGAGACCCAGTACTTC
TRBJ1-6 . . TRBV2 CASSETGQNGSPLHF TGTGCCAGCAGTGAAACAGGGCAGAACGGGTCACCCCTCCACTTT
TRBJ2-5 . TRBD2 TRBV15 CATSSGGSYQETQYF TGTGCCACCAGCAGCGGCGGGAGCTACCAAGAGACCCAGTACTTC
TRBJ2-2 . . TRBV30 CAWGRTAGELFF TGTGCCTGGGGTCGGACAGCCGGGGAGCTGTTTTTT
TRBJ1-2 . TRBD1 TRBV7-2 CASSRDRSHSYTF TGTGCCAGCAGCCGGGACAGGTCTCACAGCTACACCTTC
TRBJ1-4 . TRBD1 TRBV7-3 CASSPTGAVGEKLFF TGTGCCAGCAGCCCGACAGGGGCCGTAGGTGAAAAACTGTTTTTT
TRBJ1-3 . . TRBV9 CASSVEGTVVSTGNTIYF TGTGCCAGCAGCGTAGAGGGGACGGTAGTATCGACTGGAAACACCATATATTTT
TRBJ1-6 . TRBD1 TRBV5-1 CASSSLGRGDNSPLHF TGCGCCAGCAGCTCCCTCGGCAGGGGGGATAATTCACCCCTCCACTTT
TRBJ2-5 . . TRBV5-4 CASSLRQGETQYF TGTGCCAGCAGCTTGAGGCAAGGAGAGACCCAGTACTTC
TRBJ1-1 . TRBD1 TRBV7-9 CASSLGTGLTEAFF TGTGCCAGCAGCTTGGGGACAGGGTTGACTGAAGCTTTCTTT
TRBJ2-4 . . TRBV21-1 CANPPHAGGAILSKNIQYF TGTGCCAACCCCCCTCACGCGGGGGGGGCGATTTTAAGCAAAAACATTCAGTACTTC
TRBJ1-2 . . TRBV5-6 CASSLVGQGGNYGYTF TGTGCCAGCAGCTTGGTTGGGCAGGGAGGGAACTATGGCTACACCTTC
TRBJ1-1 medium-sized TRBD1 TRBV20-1 CSARRDREAFF TGCAGTGCTAGACGGGACAGGGAAGCTTTCTTT
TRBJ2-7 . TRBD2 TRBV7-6 CASSRASTAGGEDF TGTGCCAGCAGTCGTGCGTCTACAGCGGGGGGGGAAGACTTC
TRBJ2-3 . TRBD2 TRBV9 CASSVEGGRGDTQYF TGTGCCAGCAGCGTAGAGGGCGGGAGAGGAGATACGCAGTATTTT
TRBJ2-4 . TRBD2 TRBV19 CASSQLAGGGSKNIQYF TGTGCCAGTAGTCAGCTAGCGGGAGGTGGGTCCAAAAACATTCAGTACTTC
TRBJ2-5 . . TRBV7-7 CASSARTEKETQYF TGTGCTAGCAGCGCGCGGACAGAGAAAGAGACCCAGTACTTC
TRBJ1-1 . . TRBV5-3 CATGRRNTEAFF TGTGCCACCGGGCGCCGAAACACTGAAGCTTTCTTT
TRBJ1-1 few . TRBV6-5 CASSRGLHTEAFF TGTGCCAGCAGCCGGGGCCTGCACACTGAAGCTTTCTTT
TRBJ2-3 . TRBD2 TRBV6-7 CASSPQGSGTADTQYF TGTGCCAGCAGCCCCCAGGGTAGCGGGACCGCAGATACGCAGTATTTT
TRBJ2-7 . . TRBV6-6 CASSSPRGHEQYF TGTGCCAGCAGTTCCCCCAGAGGCCACGAGCAGTACTTC
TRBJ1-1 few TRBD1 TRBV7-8 CASSLADTGGEAFF TGTGCCAGCAGCTTAGCTGATACAGGGGGCGAAGCTTTCTTT
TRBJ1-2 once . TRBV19 CASSLPRGNRRNYGYTF TGTGCCAGTAGTTTACCCCGAGGGAACCGACGTAACTATGGCTACACCTTC